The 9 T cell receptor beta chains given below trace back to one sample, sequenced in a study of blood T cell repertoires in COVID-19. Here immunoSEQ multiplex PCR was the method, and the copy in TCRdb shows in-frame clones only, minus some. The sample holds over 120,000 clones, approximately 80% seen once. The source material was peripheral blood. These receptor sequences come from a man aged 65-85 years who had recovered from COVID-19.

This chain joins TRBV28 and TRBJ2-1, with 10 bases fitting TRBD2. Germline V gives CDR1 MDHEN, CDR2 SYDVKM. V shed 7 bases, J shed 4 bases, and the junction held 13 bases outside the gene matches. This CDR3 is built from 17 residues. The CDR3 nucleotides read TGTGCCAGCACCGAGACCTGGACTAGCGGCCTATACAATGAGCAGTTCTTC. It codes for CASTETWTSGLYNEQFF.

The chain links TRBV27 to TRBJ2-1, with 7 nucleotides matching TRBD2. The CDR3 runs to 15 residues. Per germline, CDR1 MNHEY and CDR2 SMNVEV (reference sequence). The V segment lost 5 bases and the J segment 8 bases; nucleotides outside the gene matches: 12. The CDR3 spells CASSPGLAERDEQFF. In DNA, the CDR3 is TGTGCCAGCAGTCCGGGGCTAGCGGAGCGCGATGAGCAGTTCTTC.

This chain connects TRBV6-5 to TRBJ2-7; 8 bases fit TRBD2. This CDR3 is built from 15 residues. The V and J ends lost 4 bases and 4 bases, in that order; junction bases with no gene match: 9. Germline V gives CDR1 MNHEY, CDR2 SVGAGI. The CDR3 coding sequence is TGTGCCAGCAGTTCCGGGAGGGAGGGAGGGTACGAGCAGTACTTC. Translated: CASSSGREGGYEQYF.

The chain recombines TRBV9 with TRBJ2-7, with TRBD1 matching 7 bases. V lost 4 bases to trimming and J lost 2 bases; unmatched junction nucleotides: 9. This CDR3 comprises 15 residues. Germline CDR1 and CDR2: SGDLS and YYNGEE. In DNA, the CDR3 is TGTGCCAGCAGCTCCCAGGGGGTCGGGCCCTACGAGCAGTACTTC. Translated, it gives CASSSQGVGPYEQYF.

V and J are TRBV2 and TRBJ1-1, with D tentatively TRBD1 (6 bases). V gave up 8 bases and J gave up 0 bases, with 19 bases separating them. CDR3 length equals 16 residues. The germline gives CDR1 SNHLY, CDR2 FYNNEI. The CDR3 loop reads CASPVGGGLMNTEAFF. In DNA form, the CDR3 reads TGTGCCAGCCCGGTCGGTGGGGGCTTAATGAACACTGAAGCTTTCTTT. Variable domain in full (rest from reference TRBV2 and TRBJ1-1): EPEVTQTPSHQVTQMGQEVILRCVPISNHLYFYWYRQILGQKVEFLVSFYNNEISEKSEIFDDQFSVERPDGSNFTLKIRSTKLEDSAMYFCASPVGGGLMNTEAFFGQGTRLTVV.

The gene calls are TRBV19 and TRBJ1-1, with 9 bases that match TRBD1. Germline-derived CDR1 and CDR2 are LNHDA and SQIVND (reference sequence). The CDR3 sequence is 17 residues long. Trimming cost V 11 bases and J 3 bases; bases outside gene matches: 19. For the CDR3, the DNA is TGTGCCTCTACCGGGGACAGGGCTATCCTACGGGACACTGAAGCTTTCTTT. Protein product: CASTGDRAILRDTEAFF.

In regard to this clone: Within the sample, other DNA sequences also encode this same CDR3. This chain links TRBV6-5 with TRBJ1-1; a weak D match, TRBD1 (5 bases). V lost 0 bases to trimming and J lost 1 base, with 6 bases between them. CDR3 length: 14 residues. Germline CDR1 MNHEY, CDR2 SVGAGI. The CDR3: CASSYSQGNTEAFF. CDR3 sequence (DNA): TGTGCCAGCAGTTACTCCCAGGGGAACACTGAAGCTTTCTTT.

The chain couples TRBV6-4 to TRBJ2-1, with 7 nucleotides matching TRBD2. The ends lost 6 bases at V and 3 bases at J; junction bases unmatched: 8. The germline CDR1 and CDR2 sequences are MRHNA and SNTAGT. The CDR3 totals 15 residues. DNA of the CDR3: TGTGCCAGCAGCCAAACGGCGGGGGACTACAATGAGCAGTTCTTC. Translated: CASSQTAGDYNEQFF.

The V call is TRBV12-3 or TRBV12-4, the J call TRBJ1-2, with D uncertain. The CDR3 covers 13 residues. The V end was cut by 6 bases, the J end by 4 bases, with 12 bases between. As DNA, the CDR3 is TGTGCCAGCAGCTACCGGGAACCCTATGGCTACACCTTC. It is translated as CASSYREPYGYTF.